This T cell receptor (beta chain) was retrieved from a study of T cell responses to AZD1222 COVID-19 vaccine. Regarding the study as a whole: Spike-specific TCR repertoires showed rising breadth and depth after two AZD1222 doses. Regions 160-218 and 743-854 dominated among vaccine-associated CD4 TCRs spanning spike.

As concerns this clone: Its specificity is not known.

Profiled with immunoSEQ multiplex PCR; TCRdb holds only in-frame clones, not every one. The sample contains 100,000 to 150,000 clones, 70% to 90% of which appear only once. CDR3 length equals 15 residues. CDR1 MNHEY and CDR2 SVGAGI come from the germline V gene. V lost 6 bases to trimming and J lost 1 base; unmatched junction nucleotides: 7. The source of this sequence is an adult in good health. Sample: peripheral blood, taken on day 0 of AZD1222 vaccination. The rearrangement uses TRBV6-5 and TRBJ2-3; 7 bases map to TRBD2. This CDR3 reads CASSRQRERTDTQYF. The CDR3 nucleotides are TGTGCCAGCAGCCGGCAGCGGGAACGCACAGATACGCAGTATTTT.